These T cell receptor beta chains were read from a single sample in a study of T cell responses to AZD1222 COVID-19 vaccine. Method: immunoSEQ multiplex PCR; TCRdb's copy keeps in-frame clones and lacks some. Here the sample spans about 70,000 clones, roughly nine tenths being singletons. Sequencing was performed on peripheral blood, taken 28 days after the second AZD1222 dose. These receptor sequences come from an adult who received the AZD1222 COVID-19 vaccine. CDR3s include the opening cysteine and the closing phenylalanine or tryptophan.

TRBJ1-1,TRBV7-2,CASSLDRSTEAFF
TRBJ1-2,TRBV2,CASNVQGGSGYTF
TRBJ2-7,TRBV18,CASSPPSGTGVYEQYF
TRBJ1-1,TRBV28,CASRGNTEAFF
TRBJ1-1,TRBV6-6,CASSKMGQGPAEAFF
TRBJ2-1,TRBV6-5,CASSYDLATHNEQFF
TRBJ2-1,TRBV7-9,CASSLGAGRHNEQFF
TRBJ1-2,TRBV4-3,CASSQDGTAASLYGYTF
TRBJ2-1,TRBV6-4,CASSAHSEGDEQFF
TRBJ2-7,TRBV10-3,CAIRRQGTYEQYF
TRBJ2-6,TRBV5-1,CASSFKTGANVLTF
TRBJ2-1,TRBV3-1/TRBV3-2,CASSQDLAQRRGEQFF
TRBJ2-5,TRBV29-1,CSVEDRGTVQYF
TRBJ1-1,TRBV20-1,CSASARRKDRLITEAFF
TRBJ1-1,TRBV6-2/TRBV6-3,CASSPPMGTEAFF
TRBJ2-1,TRBV6-6,CASSPWSGRADEQFF
TRBJ1-1,TRBV6-4,CASSDSSRGEEAFF
TRBJ1-4,TRBV7-2,CASSLYPNAPGGIEKLFF
TRBJ1-2,TRBV6-2/TRBV6-3,CASSYSERGTSGYIF
TRBJ2-2,TRBV5-5,CASSLDFPGGELFF
TRBJ1-5,TRBV2,CASTRESGGNQPQHF
TRBJ1-1,TRBV11-2,CASSLVRDTEAFF
TRBJ1-5,TRBV21-1,CASSKRKGGQPQHF
TRBJ1-1,TRBV7-3,CASSPDRFNTEAFF
TRBJ2-7,TRBV7-8,CASSRRQGSGLAGAYEQYF
TRBJ2-7,TRBV7-9,CASSLLDAEPLGEQYF
TRBJ2-5,TRBV7-3,CASSLFGPRETQYF
TRBJ1-1,TRBV13,CASSSLGGRSEAFF
TRBJ2-7,TRBV18,CASSSMGPPVGEQYF